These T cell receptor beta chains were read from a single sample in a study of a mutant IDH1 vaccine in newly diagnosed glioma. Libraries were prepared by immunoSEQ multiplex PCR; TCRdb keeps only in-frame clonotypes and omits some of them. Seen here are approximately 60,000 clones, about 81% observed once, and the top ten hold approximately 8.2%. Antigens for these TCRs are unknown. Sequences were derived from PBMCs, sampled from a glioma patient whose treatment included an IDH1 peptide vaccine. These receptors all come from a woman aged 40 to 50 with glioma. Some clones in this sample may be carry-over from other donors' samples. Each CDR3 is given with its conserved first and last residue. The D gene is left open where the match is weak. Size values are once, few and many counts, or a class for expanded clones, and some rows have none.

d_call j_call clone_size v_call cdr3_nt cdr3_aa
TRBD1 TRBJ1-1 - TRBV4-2 TGTGCCAGCAGCCCTCCGGGACAGGGGGCGCTCACTGAAGCTTTCTTT CASSPPGQGALTEAFF
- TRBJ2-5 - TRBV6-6 TGTGCCAGCAGTTACTGGAGGGGGGCAGAGACCCAGTACTTC CASSYWRGAETQYF
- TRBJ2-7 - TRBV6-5 TGTGCCAGCAGTTACGTCTCTGGGGTATGGTCCCACGAGCAGTACTTC CASSYVSGVWSHEQYF
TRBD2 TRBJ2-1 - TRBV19 TGTGCCAGTAGTAGACGGGCGGGGGGGACCAATGAGCAGTTCTTC CASSRRAGGTNEQFF
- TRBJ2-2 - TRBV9 TGTGCCAGCAAAGTTGGGGGGGGGCCGGGCACCGGGGAGCTGTTTTTT CASKVGGGPGTGELFF
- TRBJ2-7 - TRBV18 TGTGCCAGCTCAAGAATTGCGGGGTTCTACGAGCAGTACTTC CASSRIAGFYEQYF
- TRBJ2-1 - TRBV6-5 TGTGCCAGCAGTTACTCCTCGGGGCGCAATGAGCAGTTCTTC CASSYSSGRNEQFF
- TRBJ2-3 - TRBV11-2 TGTGCCAGCAAGGGACTTTCTAGCACAGATACGCAGTATTTT CASKGLSSTDTQYF
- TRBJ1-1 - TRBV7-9 TGTGCCAGCAGCCCCCCCTGGGGGGCGCGGACGAACACTGAAGCTTTCTTT CASSPPWGARTNTEAFF
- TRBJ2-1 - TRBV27 TGTGCCAGCAGTTTATCGATGTGGGCTGACAATGAGCAGTTCTTC CASSLSMWADNEQFF
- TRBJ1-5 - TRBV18 TGTGCCAGCTCCCCGTCCCGACGGGAGTGGGGCAATCAGCCCCAGCATTTT CASSPSRREWGNQPQHF
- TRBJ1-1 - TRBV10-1 TGCGCCAGCAGTGAGCAAACGGCGAAGGAAGCTTTCTTT CASSEQTAKEAFF
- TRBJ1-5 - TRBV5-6 TGTGCCAGCAGCTTGCGTTCAGGGCATAGCAATCAGCCCCAGCATTTT CASSLRSGHSNQPQHF
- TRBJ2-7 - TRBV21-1 TGTGCCAGCAGCAGATCAACCTCACACGGGGCCAGGGTGTACGAGCAGTACTTC CASSRSTSHGARVYEQYF
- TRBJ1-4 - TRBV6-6 TGTGCCAGCAGCCACGGGACATCGGCAACTAATGAAAAACTGTTTTTT CASSHGTSATNEKLFF
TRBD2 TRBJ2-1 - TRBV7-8 TGTGCCAGCAGCCGGGTAGCGGGGGGCCCTTACAATGAGCAGTTCTTC CASSRVAGGPYNEQFF
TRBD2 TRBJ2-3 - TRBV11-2 TGTGCCAGCAGCTTAGCCGGGACTAGCGGGCCTAGCACAGATACGCAGTATTTT CASSLAGTSGPSTDTQYF
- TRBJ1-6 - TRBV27 TGTGCCAGCACCCCTTGGCAGGGGTACCCTTCACCCCTCCACTTT CASTPWQGYPSPLHF
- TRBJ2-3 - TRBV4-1 TGCGCCAGCAGCCAGGTTAACACAGATACGCAGTATTTT CASSQVNTDTQYF
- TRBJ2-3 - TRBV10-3 TGTGCCATCAGGCCAGAGGGGAACACAGATACGCAGTATTTT CAIRPEGNTDTQYF
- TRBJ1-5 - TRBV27 TGTGCCAGCAGTCCAAGTGAGGGATATAGCAATCAGCCCCAGCATTTT CASSPSEGYSNQPQHF
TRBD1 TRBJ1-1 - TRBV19 TGTGCCAGTTCACGACAGGGCAGCACTGAAGCTTTCTTT CASSRQGSTEAFF
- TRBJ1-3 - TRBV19 TGTGCCAGTAGTATAGCGGGGTCCCTAACCGGAAACACCATATATTTT CASSIAGSLTGNTIYF
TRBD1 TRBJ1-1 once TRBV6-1 TGTGCCAGCAGTGTAGGGGGCGCGGGGAACACTGAAGCTTTCTTT CASSVGGAGNTEAFF
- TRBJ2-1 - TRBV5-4 TGTGCCAGCAGCTTGGGGAGACAGAGTAGCTGGAATGAGCAGTTCTTC CASSLGRQSSWNEQFF
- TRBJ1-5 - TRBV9 TGTGCCAGCGGAGACGGGTATAGCAATCAGCCCCAGCATTTT CASGDGYSNQPQHF
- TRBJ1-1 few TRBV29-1 TGCAGCGTTGTTCCGCGGCGGACACGGGGCTCGGACACTGAAGCTTTCTTT CSVVPRRTRGSDTEAFF
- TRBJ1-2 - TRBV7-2 TGTGCCAGCAGCTTAAAGGAAGGCAGAAATAACTATGGCTACACCTTC CASSLKEGRNNYGYTF
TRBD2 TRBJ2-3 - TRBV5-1 TGCGCCAGCAGCTTGGCCGGGCGGGGGGCCCGCACAGATACGCAGTATTTT CASSLAGRGARTDTQYF
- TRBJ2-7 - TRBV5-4 TGTGCCAGCAGCTTAGGGTCGGGCTACGAGCAGTACTTC CASSLGSGYEQYF
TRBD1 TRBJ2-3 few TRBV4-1 TGCGCCAGCAGCCAAGAAGGGACAGGAGATACGCAGTATTTT CASSQEGTGDTQYF
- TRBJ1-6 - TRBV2 TGTGCCAGCAGTGAGCCCTCCGGCGGGGGCGGTTCACCCCTCCACTTT CASSEPSGGGGSPLHF
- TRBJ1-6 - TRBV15 TGTGCCACCGTAAGTGGGGGTTCACCCCTCCACTTT CATVSGGSPLHF
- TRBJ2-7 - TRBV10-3 TGTGCCATCAGTGAGTCGAGTGTATTTGGCAGCTCCTACGAGCAGTACTTC CAISESSVFGSSYEQYF
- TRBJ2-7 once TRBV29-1 TGCAGCGTGGGGCAGGGGATGCTCTACGAGCAGTACTTC CSVGQGMLYEQYF
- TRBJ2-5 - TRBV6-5 TGTGCCAGCAGTTACATGGAGACCCAGTACTTC CASSYMETQYF
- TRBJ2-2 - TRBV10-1 TGCGCCAGCAGTGATGGTCCCGGGGAGCTGTTTTTT CASSDGPGELFF
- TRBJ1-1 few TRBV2 TGTGCCAGCAGTCCGAACATGAACACTGAAGCTTTCTTT CASSPNMNTEAFF
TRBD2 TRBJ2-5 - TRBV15 TGTGCCACCAGCAGAGCTGGGGCGGGGGGCGCAGGACGGTTTCGGGAGACCCAGTACTTC CATSRAGAGGAGRFRETQYF
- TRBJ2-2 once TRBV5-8 TGTGCCAGCAGTCGGGTCCTATTCACCGGGGAGCTGTTTTTT CASSRVLFTGELFF
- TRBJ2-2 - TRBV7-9 TGTGCCAGCAGCTTAGCGGTAGGACACACCGGGGAGCTGTTTTTC CASSLAVGHTGELFF
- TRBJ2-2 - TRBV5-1 TGCGCCAGCAGTGCCCCGAGCACCGGGGAGCTGTTTTTT CASSAPSTGELFF
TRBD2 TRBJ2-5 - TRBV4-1 TGCGCCAGCAGCCAACTAGCGGGGGAGCAAGAGACCCAGTACTTC CASSQLAGEQETQYF
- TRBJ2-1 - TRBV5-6 TGTGCCAGCAGCTTGGTTGGTGCAGGGAGGAATGAGCAGTTCTTC CASSLVGAGRNEQFF
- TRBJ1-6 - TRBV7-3 TGTGCCAGCAGCTCATGGGACATCGGCCAGGGTTCACCCCTCCACTTT CASSSWDIGQGSPLHF
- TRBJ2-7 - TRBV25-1 TGTGCCAGCTCGAGTGGGGGGCATTATTCCTACGAGCAGTACTTC CASSSGGHYSYEQYF
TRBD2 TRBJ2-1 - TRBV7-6 TGTGCCAGCAGAGAGCTAGCGGGGGGGGCTTACAATGAGCAGTTCTTC CASRELAGGAYNEQFF
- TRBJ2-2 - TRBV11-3 TGTGCCAGCAGCCCCCTAGGCAGTGGCGGGGAGCTGTTTTTT CASSPLGSGGELFF
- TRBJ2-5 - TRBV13 TGTGCCAGCAGCTTAGGAAAAAGGAGGGAGACCCAGTACTTC CASSLGKRRETQYF
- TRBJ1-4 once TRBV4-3 TGCGCCAGCAGCCAACCCGGGGGGGGTGAAAAACTGTTTTTT CASSQPGGGEKLFF
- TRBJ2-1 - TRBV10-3 TGTGCCATCAGGGAGGACTCCTACAATGAGCAGTTCTTC CAIREDSYNEQFF
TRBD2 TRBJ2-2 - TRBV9 TGTGCCAGCAGCGGGCAGGGGAGCGGGGGGCCCCCCGGGGAGCTGTTTTTT CASSGQGSGGPPGELFF
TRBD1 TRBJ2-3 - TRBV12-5 TGTGCTAGTGGACCCACAGGGGGCTGGAGAGATACGCAGTATTTT CASGPTGGWRDTQYF
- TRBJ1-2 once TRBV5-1 TGCGCCAGCAGTTTTGAAGGAAACTATGGCTACACCTTC CASSFEGNYGYTF
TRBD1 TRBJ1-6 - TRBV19 TGTGCCAGTAGTACCGGACAGGCGAATTCACCCCTCCACTTT CASSTGQANSPLHF
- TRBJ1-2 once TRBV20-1 TGCAGTGCTAGGGGGGGCTATGGCTACACCTTC CSARGGYGYTF
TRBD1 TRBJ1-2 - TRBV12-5 TGTGCTAGTGGTTTCTGGGACAGGGCTAACTATGGCTACACCTTC CASGFWDRANYGYTF
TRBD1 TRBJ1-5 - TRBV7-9 TGTGCCAGCAGCGCCGGGACAGGGGGCGGTCGAGGCAATCAGCCCCAGCATTTT CASSAGTGGGRGNQPQHF
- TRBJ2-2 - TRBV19 TGTGCCAGTAATTCCCTCGGGGGGAACACCGGGGAGCTGTTTTTT CASNSLGGNTGELFF
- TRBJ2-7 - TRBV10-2 TGCGCCAGCAGTCCCCGGGGGCCCATCTATGAGCAGTACTTC CASSPRGPIYEQYF